The 30 T cell receptor beta chains below all came from one sample that was sequenced in a study of blood T cell repertoires in COVID-19. Produced via immunoSEQ multiplex PCR; TCRdb's table is partial and in-frame only. The data contain 85,000 to 100,000 clones, 75% to 95% of them singletons. Source material: peripheral blood. The receptors were sampled from a man between 60 and 75 years old with acute or convalescent COVID-19.

The chain has TRBV14 and TRBJ1-6; weak D call: TRBD1 (5 bases). The germline V gene encodes CDR1 SGHDN and CDR2 FVKESK. CDR3 length: 15 residues. Trimming took off 1 base at V and 9 bases at J, with 13 bases between the two ends. CDR3 in amino acids: CASSQVGGKGSPLHF. The CDR3 DNA is TGTGCCAGCAGCCAAGTGGGGGGGAAGGGTTCACCCCTCCACTTT.

The chain is built from TRBV5-4 and TRBJ1-1; 9 bases agree with TRBD1. In germline, CDR1 is SGHNT, CDR2 YYREEE (reference sequence). V trimming: 4 bases; J trimming: 10 bases; junction bases outside the gene matches: 14. The CDR3 covers 15 residues. CDR3 in DNA: TGTGCCAGCAGCGTACCGGGACAGGGCCTCCCGGGAGCTTTCTTT. As protein: CASSVPGQGLPGAFF.

This sequence joins TRBV6-5 and TRBJ1-2; D unresolved. The CDR3 is made up of 13 amino acids. V lost 2 bases to trimming and J lost 5 bases, with 9 bases between them. CDR1 MNHEY and CDR2 SVGAGI come from the germline V gene. The CDR3 sequence: CASSYGQAYGYTF. The CDR3 nucleotides are TGTGCCAGCAGTTACGGGCAGGCGTATGGCTACACCTTC.

This chain connects TRBV3-1 (or the pseudogene TRBV3-2) to TRBJ1-1, with 8 bases identical to TRBD1. Germline CDR1 reads LGHDT; CDR2 reads YNNKEL (reference sequence). CDR3 length: 15 amino acids. V was clipped by 3 bases and J by 3 bases; unmatched bases: 6. Here the CDR3 DNA reads TGTGCCAGCAGCCAGACAGGGGTTATGGACACTGAAGCTTTCTTT. Protein product: CASSQTGVMDTEAFF.

The CDR3 DNA is TGTGCTAGTGGTTTACCCAAGAAAGGGAGCTATAATTCACCCCTCCACTTT. Translating gives CASGLPKKGSYNSPLHF. This chain uses TRBV12-5 with TRBJ1-6; unclear D gene. Per the germline V gene, CDR1 is LGHNT and CDR2 is FRNRAP. CDR3 length: 17 residues. V was pared by 3 bases and J by 3 bases, with 15 bases between.

The V and J genes are TRBV7-2 and TRBJ1-2, with D hard to call. The germline V gene has CDR1 SGHTA and CDR2 FQGNSA. Deletions cut 0 bases from V and 5 bases from J, with 10 bases between. The CDR3 has 14 amino acids. CDR3 bases: TGTGCCAGCAGCTTAGCTTCCGGAGAGTATGGCTACACCTTC. It translates to CASSLASGEYGYTF.

V gene TRBV5-5 combines with J gene TRBJ1-1, with TRBD1 matching over 9 bases. Looked up from germline, CDR1 is SGHKS and CDR2 is YYEKEE (reference sequence). The CDR3 spans 15 residues. The J segment lost 6 bases and the V segment lost 3 bases, leaving 9 bases of the junction unmatched. The CDR3 DNA sequence: TGTGCCAGCAGCTACTCCACAGGGGGCATTTCTGAAGCTTTCTTT. Its protein product is CASSYSTGGISEAFF.

This chain's CDR3 is CAISDRGQGSEKLFF. CDR3 sequence (DNA): TGTGCCATCAGTGATCGGGGACAGGGGAGTGAAAAACTGTTTTTT. The chain has TRBV10-3 and TRBJ1-4; TRBD1 matches 10 bases. CDR1 ENHRY and CDR2 SYGVKD come from the germline V gene. V gave up 3 bases and J gave up 7 bases; unmatched junction bases: 5. There are 15 residues in the CDR3.

V is TRBV19 and J is TRBJ2-2, with 12 bases fitting TRBD1. Germline CDR1 reads LNHDA; CDR2 reads SQIVND (reference sequence). J was trimmed by 6 bases and V by 6 bases; bases with no gene match: 8. This CDR3 contains 16 residues. DNA for the CDR3: TGTGCCAGTAGACCCCGGGACAGGGGGCGATCCGGGGAGCTGTTTTTT. This gives the protein CASRPRDRGRSGELFF.

The chain couples TRBV3-1 (or the pseudogene TRBV3-2) to TRBJ1-1; a weak D match, TRBD1 (6 bases). Germline CDR1 is LGHDT and CDR2 is YNNKEL (reference sequence). The CDR3 is 15 residues long. Trimming took off 4 bases at V and 0 bases at J, with 12 bases between the two ends. The CDR3 nucleotides are TGTGCCAGCAGCCGGACAGAAACGATGAACACTGAAGCTTTCTTT. Translating it yields CASSRTETMNTEAFF.

The chain is built from TRBV4-2 and TRBJ2-2; 12 nucleotides agree with TRBD2. The CDR3 contains 18 residues. V lost 3 bases to trimming and J lost 1 base; unmatched junction nucleotides: 6. Per germline, CDR1 LGHNA and CDR2 YNFKEQ. The CDR3 bases are TGTGCCAGCAGCCAGCTCCTAGCGGGGGGGGAGAACACCGGGGAGCTGTTTTTT. It yields the protein CASSQLLAGGENTGELFF.

CDR3 region: CASSVRGLAGDEQFF. The DNA of the CDR3 is TGCGCCAGCAGTGTAAGGGGACTAGCGGGCGATGAGCAGTTCTTC. The V gene is TRBV10-2, the J gene TRBJ2-1; 12 nucleotides align to TRBD2. Germline V lookup: CDR1 WSHSY, CDR2 SAAADI. Trimming cost V 4 bases and J 8 bases; bases outside gene matches: 6. This CDR3 has 15 residues.

J is TRBJ1-5 and V is TRBV10-1, with unresolved D. Germline V gives CDR1 WNHNN, CDR2 SYGVQD (reference sequence). This CDR3 comprises 15 residues. Trimming took off 3 bases at V and 2 bases at J, with 11 bases between the two ends. The chain's CDR3 is CASSDGGPGNQPQHF. The CDR3 coding sequence is TGCGCCAGCAGTGATGGAGGCCCTGGCAATCAGCCCCAGCATTTT.

The V and J genes are TRBV6-5 and TRBJ1-1; possible D gene TRBD1, 6 bases. The ends were cut back, 8 bases at V and 1 base at J, with 11 bases in the middle. The length of the CDR3 is 13 residues. The germline V gene encodes CDR1 MNHEY and CDR2 SVGAGI. The CDR3 loop reads CASQGQQNTEAFF. CDR3 DNA sequence: TGTGCCAGCCAAGGACAGCAGAACACTGAAGCTTTCTTT.

CDR3 DNA sequence: TGTGCCAGCAGTGAATCGACTACGATCGACTACGAGCAGTACTTC. It codes for CASSESTTIDYEQYF. This rearrangement joins TRBV25-1 to TRBJ2-7; D is possibly TRBD2 (5 bases). Trimming cost V 1 base and J 3 bases, with 13 bases left between them. The CDR3 spans 15 residues. Looked up from germline, CDR1 is MGHDK and CDR2 is SYGVNS.

This clone was seen a few times. The CDR3 DNA reads TGTGCCAGCACCGCGACAGGGGGCCGGGGTGGCTACACCTTC. Its translation: CASTATGGRGGYTF. J is TRBJ1-2 and V is TRBV6-5, with TRBD1 matching 10 bases. Trimming took 7 bases from V and 7 from J; bases not matched to a gene: 9. The CDR3 has 14 amino acids. Germline V gene data show CDR1 as MNHEY and CDR2 as SVGAGI.

This clone showed up just a few times. The chain combines TRBV4-1 with TRBJ1-6; 9 bases fit TRBD1. Germline V gene data show CDR1 as MGHRA and CDR2 as YSYEKL. The J segment lost 6 bases and the V segment lost 2 bases, leaving 2 bases of the junction unmatched. The CDR3 is 15 residues long. The CDR3 is CASSQPDRGNSPLHF. The CDR3 nucleotides are TGCGCCAGCAGCCAACCGGACAGGGGTAATTCACCCCTCCACTTT.

The rearrangement links TRBV7-2 to TRBJ2-1; possible D gene TRBD2, 6 bases. Germline V lookup: CDR1 SGHTA, CDR2 FQGNSA. This CDR3 comprises 17 residues. Trimming shortened V by 0 bases and J by 7 bases, and 19 bases separated the two germline ends. CDR3 nucleotides: TGTGCCAGCAGCTTAGCGAAGACGGGGGTCGCCCGAAATGAGCAGTTCTTC. Translated, it gives CASSLAKTGVARNEQFF.

This chain's CDR3 is CASSSSGPGGTEAFF. As DNA, the CDR3 is TGTGCCAGCAGCTCCTCGGGCCCCGGGGGCACTGAAGCTTTCTTT. The chain has TRBV7-2 and TRBJ1-1; a weak D match, TRBD1 (5 bases). Trimming pared 4 bases from V and 4 bases from J, leaving 16 bases between. This CDR3 spans 15 amino acids. Per germline, CDR1 SGHTA and CDR2 FQGNSA.

The genes are TRBV2 and TRBJ1-2; perhaps TRBD1 as D (6 bases). The CDR3 contains 13 residues. CDR1 is SNHLY, CDR2 FYNNEI, per germline. V dropped 7 bases and J dropped 7 bases, with 16 bases sitting between them. CDR3 bases: TGTGCCAGCATGTACTACGGGACAACTGGCTACACCTTC. Translating it yields CASMYYGTTGYTF.

This sequence joins TRBV20-1 and TRBJ2-2, with D possibly being TRBD1 (5 bases). The germline gives CDR1 DFQATT, CDR2 SNEGSKA (reference sequence). CDR3 length equals 14 residues. V dropped 3 bases and J dropped 6 bases, with 14 bases sitting between them. CDR3 loop: CSASKGWDAGELFF. Here the CDR3 DNA reads TGCAGTGCTAGTAAGGGGTGGGATGCCGGGGAGCTGTTTTTT.

This chain connects TRBV5-1 to TRBJ1-2; D perhaps matches TRBD1 (5 bases). Trimming shortened V by 4 bases and J by 4 bases, and 20 bases separated the two germline ends. The CDR3 length is 16 residues. Germline loops: CDR1 SGHRS, CDR2 YFSETQ. The CDR3 protein is CASSVGTPATFYGYTF. CDR3 sequence (DNA): TGCGCCAGCAGCGTCGGGACTCCAGCTACATTCTATGGCTACACCTTC. Drawing the rest from reference TRBV5-1 and TRBJ1-2, the complete variable domain is KAGVTQTPRYLIKTRGQQVTLSCSPISGHRSVSWYQQTPGQGLQFLFEYFSETQRNKGNFPGRFSGRQFSNSRSEMNVSTLELGDSALYLCASSVGTPATFYGYTFGSGTRLTVV.

V usage is TRBV6-5 and J usage is TRBJ1-2; D gene unclear. V was cut by 0 bases and J by 0 bases, with 8 bases left in between. The CDR3 totals 15 residues. CDR1 is MNHEY and CDR2 is SVGAGI in the germline V gene. CDR3 coding DNA: TGTGCCAGCAGTTACTCAAGAGGTGCTAACTATGGCTACACCTTC. Its protein is CASSYSRGANYGYTF.

The chain joins TRBV27 to TRBJ1-6; TRBD1 might be the D (5 bases). CDR1 MNHEY and CDR2 SMNVEV come from the germline V gene (reference sequence). The CDR3 is 16 residues long. V lost 4 bases, J lost 6 bases, and 16 bases lay in between. The CDR3 bases are TGTGCCAGCAGTTCATTGACAGCAGTAGGTAATTCACCCCTCCACTTT. Protein: CASSSLTAVGNSPLHF.

V and J are TRBV6-5 and TRBJ1-4, with D possibly matching TRBD1 (5 bases). V lost 4 bases and J lost 5, with 11 bases in between. Germline V gene sequence: CDR1 MNHEY, CDR2 SVGAGI. The CDR3 covers 14 residues. CDR3 protein: CASSWGETNEKLFF. The DNA of the CDR3 is TGTGCCAGCAGTTGGGGGGAGACAAATGAAAAACTGTTTTTT.

The chain couples TRBV14 to TRBJ2-3; the D gene is possibly TRBD2 (5 bases). Trimming shortened V by 4 bases and J by 3 bases, and 17 bases separated the two germline ends. CDR3 length equals 16 residues. CDR1 SGHDN and CDR2 FVKESK come from the germline V gene. The CDR3 loop reads CASSPWELVDTDTQYF. The CDR3, as DNA: TGTGCCAGCAGCCCTTGGGAGCTCGTTGATACAGATACGCAGTATTTT.

The chain uses TRBV12-5 and TRBJ2-5, with D perhaps matching TRBD2 (5 bases). In germline, CDR1 is LGHNT, CDR2 FRNRAP. Trimming left V 6 bases short and J 2 bases short, with 16 bases between. The CDR3 has 15 residues. This CDR3 is CASGPAGIGQETQYF. CDR3 nucleotide sequence: TGTGCTAGTGGCCCCGCCGGGATCGGGCAAGAGACCCAGTACTTC. Complete variable domain (other parts from reference TRBV12-5 and TRBJ2-5): DARVTQTPRHKVTEMGQEVTMRCQPILGHNTVFWYRQTMMQGLELLAYFRNRAPLDDSGMPKDRFSAEMPDATLATLKIQPSEPRDSAVYFCASGPAGIGQETQYFGPGTRLLVL.

The genes are TRBV12-3 or TRBV12-4 and TRBJ1-1; maybe TRBD1 (5 bases). Trimming took 7 bases from V and 2 from J, leaving 11 bases between them. CDR3 length: 13 residues. The CDR3 sequence: CASTTGLNTEAFF. DNA for the CDR3: TGTGCCAGCACCACGGGACTCAACACTGAAGCTTTCTTT.

The genes are TRBV5-1 and TRBJ2-7; TRBD1 matches 7 bases. This CDR3 is 12 amino acids long. Germline V gene sequence: CDR1 SGHRS, CDR2 YFSETQ. The J segment lost 7 bases and the V segment lost 4 bases, leaving 5 bases of the junction unmatched. CDR3 nucleotide sequence: TGCGCCAGCAGCCCGGGACAGCCGGAGCAGTACTTC. Translated: CASSPGQPEQYF.

This chain links TRBV23-1 with TRBJ1-2; D gene uncertain. TRBV23-1 is given ORF status, its function remaining uncertain. The CDR3 contains 15 residues. V was shortened by 2 bases and J by 1 base, with 11 bases between the two germline ends. Written as DNA, the CDR3 is TGCGCCAGCAGTCAAGAGATTGGGCTTAACTATGGCTACACCTTC. Residues: CASSQEIGLNYGYTF.